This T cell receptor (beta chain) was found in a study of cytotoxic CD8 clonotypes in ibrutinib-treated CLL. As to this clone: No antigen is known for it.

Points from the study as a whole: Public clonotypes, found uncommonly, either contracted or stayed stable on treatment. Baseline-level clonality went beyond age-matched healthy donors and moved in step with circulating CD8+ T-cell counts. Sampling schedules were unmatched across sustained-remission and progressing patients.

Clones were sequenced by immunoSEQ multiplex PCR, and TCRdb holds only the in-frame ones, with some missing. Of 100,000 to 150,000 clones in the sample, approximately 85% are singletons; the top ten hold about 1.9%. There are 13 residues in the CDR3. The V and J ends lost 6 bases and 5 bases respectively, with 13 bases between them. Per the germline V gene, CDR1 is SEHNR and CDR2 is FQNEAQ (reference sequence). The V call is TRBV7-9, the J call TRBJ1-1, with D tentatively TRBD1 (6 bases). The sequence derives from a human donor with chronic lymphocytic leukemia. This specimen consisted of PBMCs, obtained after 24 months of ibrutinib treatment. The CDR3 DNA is TGTGCCAGCAGTCCAGGGGTGTGGACTGAAGCTTTCTTT. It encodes CASSPGVWTEAFF.